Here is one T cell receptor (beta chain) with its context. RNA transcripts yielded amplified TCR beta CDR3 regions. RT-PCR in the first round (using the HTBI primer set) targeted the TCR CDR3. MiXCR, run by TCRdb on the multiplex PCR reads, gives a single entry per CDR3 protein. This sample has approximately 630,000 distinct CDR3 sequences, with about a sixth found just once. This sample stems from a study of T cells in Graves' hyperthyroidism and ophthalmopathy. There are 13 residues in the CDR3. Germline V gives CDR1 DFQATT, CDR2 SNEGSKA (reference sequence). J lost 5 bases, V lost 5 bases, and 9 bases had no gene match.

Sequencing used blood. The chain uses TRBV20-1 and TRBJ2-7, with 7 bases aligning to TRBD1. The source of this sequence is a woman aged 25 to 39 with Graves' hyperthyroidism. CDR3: CSASYDRADEQYF. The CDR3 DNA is TGCAGTGCTTCCTACGACAGGGCGGACGAGCAGTACTTC.